The source of this T cell receptor (beta chain) is a study of cytomegalovirus exposure and HLA in healthy donors. Concerning this clone itself: As yet, its antigen is unknown.

A multiplex PCR was run with 60 Vbeta primers and 13 Jbeta primers. Some clones are missing from TCRdb's copy, which holds only in-frame ones; the method was immunoSEQ multiplex PCR. Of 200,000 to 250,000 clones in the sample, over 75% are singletons; the top ten hold less than 3%. Study conclusions and caveats: At a 0.05 false discovery rate, a later analysis found 16,951 TCR beta sequences to be associated with HLA alleles. In an earlier analysis, productive rearrangement rates for most beta V segments clustered near 87% or 30%.

The TCR comes from a woman in her 30s in good health and CMV-seronegative. The sample comprised PBMCs.

The CDR3 bases are TGTGCCAGCAGCCAAGGGACAGCCAACAATCAGCCCCAGCATTTT. Protein: CASSQGTANNQPQHF. The genes are TRBV4-2 and TRBJ1-5, with a possible D match to TRBD1 (6 bases). Germline V gene data show CDR1 as LGHNA and CDR2 as YNFKEQ. The CDR3 has 15 amino acids. The ends were cut back, 1 base at V and 3 bases at J, with 10 bases in the middle.